Below, one T cell receptor beta chain is given with its context. Its antigen is still unknown. The CDR3 runs to 15 residues. Trimming took 2 bases from V and 4 from J, leaving 15 bases between them. CFSE-labeled sorted T cells met regulatory or mature dendritic cells for more than four days. Memory T cells were CD45RO+, naive were CD45RA+, sorted by FACS. The sample comes from a study of regulatory dendritic cells for organ transplantation. For the study at large: On day 6, the dendritic cells were exposed to LPS. Study outcomes and limitations: Mature dendritic cells appeared to drive more memory CD8+ clonal expansion than regulatory ones. Memory CD8+ T cells were the most oligoclonal; naive cells were highly diverse.

The method was immunoSEQ multiplex PCR; TCRdb's version includes in-frame clones alone and lacks a portion of them. There are about 21,000 clones in the sample; 85% to 90% occur only once, and approximately 0.25% lies in the top ten. The receptor comes from a human donor in good health. The specimen was naive CD4+ T cells from blood cultured with dendritic cells. Subset given: CD45RA+ naive T cells. This chain connects TRBV23-1 to TRBJ2-7, with unresolved D. TRBV23-1 is reported as an ORF; its role is uncertain. The CDR3 is CASSQPWAKGYEQYF. In DNA, the CDR3 is TGCGCCAGCAGTCAACCCTGGGCCAAGGGATACGAGCAGTACTTC.